The TCR beta chain under discussion was sequenced for a study of STAT5B mutations in CD4+ large granular lymphocyte leukemia (dated by TCRdb to between 2021 and 2022). Describing the broader study: Among healthy controls, the CDR3 'QG' motif was associated with a particular HLA allele. The study compared the TCRbeta repertoires of patients with CD4+ T-cell large granular lymphocyte leukemia against the TCRbeta repertoires of healthy blood donors. Flow cytometry on FACSCanto II or FACSVerse confirmed that purified fractions exceeded 95% purity among lymphocytes. Here is what the overall study found, with its caveats: The data were not HLA-matched, and the relatively small sample size could explain the higher clonality seen in CD4+ compared with CD8+ T-LGLL. The main leukemic clonotypes were found to be private to each patient, although more than 20% of the main leukemic clonotypes were detected at low frequency in the non-leukemic repertoires of other patients. Enrichment of TRBV06-family usage was observed among the top patient clones (8/27) relative to healthy controls (2/35). CD4-sorted patient repertoires appeared more clonal than healthy CD4+ repertoires, and this difference persisted after removing the putative leukemic clones.

The germline V gene encodes CDR1 LNHDA and CDR2 SQIVND (reference sequence). V is pared back by 5 bases and J by 3 bases, with 11 bases lying between the germline termini. Including cysteine and phenylalanine, the CDR3 has 14 amino acids. Of the read, only the CDR3 DNA is kept; its 42 bases are in frame from base 1. Healthy controls were approximately 40 blood donors whose buffy coats came from the Finnish Red Cross blood service. All TCR-sequenced material derived from peripheral blood: patient blood samples and healthy donor buffy coats. Ficoll-Hypaque gradient centrifugation was used to isolate peripheral blood mononuclear cells. For the healthy controls, CD4+ cells were obtained from buffy coats by magnetic purification. Genomic DNA was extracted with the Gentra Puregene Cell and Tissue kit and quantified on a Qubit 2.0 fluorometer. TCRbeta rearrangements were sequenced from genomic DNA using the immunoSEQ assay at survey resolution. Under the source paper's analysis protocol: In the TCR sequencing data, the lowest productive clonotype frequency that could be detected was 2.59 x 10-5. Only productive TCRbeta rearrangements, defined as complete and in-frame sequences, were included in the analyses. Sample clonality was computed as Simpson clonality in the immunoSEQ Analyzer version 3.0. Clones were categorized by frequency as very rare, small, medium, large (1-20%) or hyperexpanded (>20%). Generation probabilities were estimated with OLGA 1.2.3, V-gene circos plots were made with VDJtools, specificities were searched in VDJdb, and CDR3 motifs were identified with GLIPH. TCRdb mirrors the immuneACCESS table, restricted to in-frame sequences. Some clones are absent from its copies; in checked studies, under half trace to an unresolved V gene, and the reason for the others is unknown. V and J calls and clone size are given by that table; D and trimming were obtained from the DNA. This sample lists 30,000 to 40,000 clones; 70% to 90% were detected once. 0.97% of the sample rests with the top ten.

This clone was detected a few times. Its antigen has not been determined. No qualities accompany the bases; no much larger clone lies one base away. The chain is made from TRBV19 and TRBJ1-5; a confident D gene designation cannot be given. Specimen: CD4+ T cells from blood buffy coats. This TCR was sampled from a human donor in good health. The DNA reads TGTGCCAGTAGTCGGTGGCAGAACAATCAGCCCCAGCATTTT. Translation gives CASSRWQNNQPQHF.